One sample yielded the 10 T cell receptor beta chains listed below, sequenced in a study of STAT5B mutations in CD4+ large granular lymphocyte leukemia. Data came from immunoSEQ multiplex PCR; TCRdb stores just in-frame clones and leaves some out. Here the sample spans around 29,000 clones, under 85% being singletons. Sequencing was done on a sample of CD4+ T cells from blood buffy coats. The receptor set was obtained from a human donor in good health.

The chain couples TRBV7-9 to TRBJ1-2, with 9 positions matching TRBD1. V dropped 6 bases and J dropped 4; count of bases not matched to a gene: 12. Germline loops: CDR1 SEHNR, CDR2 FQNEAQ (reference sequence). CDR3 length equals 16 residues. In DNA, the CDR3 is TGTGCCAGCAGTTACACTACAGGGGGCGCCGGCTATGGCTACACCTTC. It translates to CASSYTTGGAGYGYTF.

The sample holds a few counts of this clone. The rearrangement links TRBV7-9 to TRBJ2-3; perhaps TRBD2 as D (7 bases). The CDR3 totals 14 residues. Germline loops: CDR1 SEHNR, CDR2 FQNEAQ (reference sequence). Between the trimmed V and J ends, which lost 5 bases and 0 bases, there was a span of 9 bases. The CDR3 DNA follows: TGTGCCAGCAGCGGGAGGGGGAGCACAGATACGCAGTATTTT. Translating it yields CASSGRGSTDTQYF.

V gene TRBV7-9 combines with J gene TRBJ2-1, with 9 bases lining up with TRBD1. V shed 5 bases, J shed 2 bases, and the junction held 10 bases outside the gene matches. The CDR3 is 17 amino acids. Germline V CDR1 and CDR2: SEHNR, FQNEAQ (reference sequence). The CDR3 sequence is CASSQRAGTGPYNEQFF. The CDR3 DNA sequence: TGTGCCAGCAGCCAGAGAGCCGGGACAGGGCCCTACAATGAGCAGTTCTTC.

The chain has TRBV19 and TRBJ1-5; possibly TRBD1 for D (5 bases). V gave up 2 bases and J gave up 5 bases, with 10 bases separating them. CDR3 length equals 14 residues. CDR1 and CDR2 (germline): LNHDA, SQIVND (reference sequence). CDR3 loop: CASSITRGDQPQHF. CDR3 sequence (DNA): TGTGCCAGTAGTATAACACGGGGGGATCAGCCCCAGCATTTT.

The chain recombines TRBV18 with TRBJ1-4, with D perhaps TRBD1 (5 bases). Germline CDR1 KGHSH, CDR2 LQKENI. V lost 3 bases and J lost 4, with 9 bases in between. The CDR3 is 14 amino acids. The CDR3 sequence is CASSPGLGNEKLFF. The CDR3 DNA follows: TGTGCCAGCTCACCGGGACTGGGTAATGAAAAACTGTTTTTT.

This clone occurred a few times. The gene calls are TRBV6-5 and TRBJ1-1; D not certain. This CDR3 is 14 amino acids long. Germline V gives CDR1 MNHEY, CDR2 SVGAGI. V shed 4 bases and J shed 0 bases, with 9 bases lying between them. CDR3 in DNA: TGTGCCAGCAGTTCTGGGTTAATGAACACTGAAGCTTTCTTT. Translating gives CASSSGLMNTEAFF.

The chain uses TRBV9 and TRBJ1-6, with D maybe TRBD1 (5 bases). Germline V gene sequence: CDR1 SGDLS, CDR2 YYNGEE. Trimming took off 4 bases at V and 5 bases at J, with 13 bases between the two ends. This CDR3 is 15 amino acids long. CDR3 DNA: TGTGCCAGCAGCCCAACGGGGGACGATAATTCACCCCTCCACTTT. Residues: CASSPTGDDNSPLHF. Drawing the rest from reference TRBV9 and TRBJ1-6, the complete variable domain is DSGVTQTPKHLITATGQRVTLRCSPRSGDLSVYWYQQSLDQGLQFLIQYYNGEERAKGNILERFSAQQFPDLHSELNLSSLELGDSALYFCASSPTGDDNSPLHFGNGTRLTVT.

The chain employs TRBV7-2 and TRBJ1-6, with 7 bases identical to TRBD1. The germline V gene encodes CDR1 SGHTA and CDR2 FQGNSA. CDR3 size: 15 residues. Trimming cost V 2 bases and J 7 bases; bases outside gene matches: 5. CDR3 nucleotides: TGTGCCAGCAGCTTAAAAGGGGGCGACAATTCACCCCTCCACTTT. Translation: CASSLKGGDNSPLHF.

CDR3 nucleotides: TGTGCCAGCAGCTTCAGGACAGGGCAACAAGAGACCCAGTACTTC. Residues: CASSFRTGQQETQYF. The chain uses TRBV9 and TRBJ2-5; 8 bases line up with TRBD1. V lost 4 bases and J lost 2; bases outside the gene matches: 7. This CDR3 is 15 amino acids long. Germline V gene data show CDR1 as SGDLS and CDR2 as YYNGEE.

This chain joins TRBV6-6 and TRBJ1-5; a possible D gene is TRBD1 (5 bases). CDR1 and CDR2 from the germline V gene are MNHNY and SVGAGI (reference sequence). V lost 0 bases and J 2 bases, leaving 11 bases between the germline ends. CDR3 length: 16 residues. CDR3 coding DNA: TGTGCCAGCAGTTACTCGCAGGGAGGGCGCAATCAGCCCCAGCATTTT. This translates into CASSYSQGGRNQPQHF.